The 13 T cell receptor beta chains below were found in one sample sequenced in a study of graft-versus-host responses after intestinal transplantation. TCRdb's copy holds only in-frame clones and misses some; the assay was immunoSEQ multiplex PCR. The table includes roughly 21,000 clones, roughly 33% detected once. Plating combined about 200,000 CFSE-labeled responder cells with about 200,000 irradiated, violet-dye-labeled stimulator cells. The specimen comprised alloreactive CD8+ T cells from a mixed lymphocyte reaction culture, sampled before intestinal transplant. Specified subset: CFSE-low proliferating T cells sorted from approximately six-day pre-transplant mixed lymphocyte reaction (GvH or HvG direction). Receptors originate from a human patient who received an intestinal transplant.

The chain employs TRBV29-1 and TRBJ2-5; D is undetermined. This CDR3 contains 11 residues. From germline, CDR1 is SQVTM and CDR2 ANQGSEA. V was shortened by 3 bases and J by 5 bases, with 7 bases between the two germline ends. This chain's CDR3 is CSVEFGETQYF. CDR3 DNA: TGCAGCGTTGAGTTTGGGGAGACCCAGTACTTC.

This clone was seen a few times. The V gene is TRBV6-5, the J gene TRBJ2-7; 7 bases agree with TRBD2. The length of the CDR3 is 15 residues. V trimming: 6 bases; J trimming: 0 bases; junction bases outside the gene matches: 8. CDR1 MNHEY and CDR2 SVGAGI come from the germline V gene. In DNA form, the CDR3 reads TGTGCCAGCAGCAAAGAAGCGGGGAGCTCCTACGAGCAGTACTTC. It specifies CASSKEAGSSYEQYF.

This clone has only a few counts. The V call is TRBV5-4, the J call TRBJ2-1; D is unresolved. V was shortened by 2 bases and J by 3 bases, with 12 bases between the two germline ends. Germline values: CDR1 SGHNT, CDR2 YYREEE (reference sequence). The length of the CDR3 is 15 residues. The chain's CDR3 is CASSLELTGYNEQFF. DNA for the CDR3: TGTGCCAGCAGCTTAGAACTCACGGGCTACAATGAGCAGTTCTTC.

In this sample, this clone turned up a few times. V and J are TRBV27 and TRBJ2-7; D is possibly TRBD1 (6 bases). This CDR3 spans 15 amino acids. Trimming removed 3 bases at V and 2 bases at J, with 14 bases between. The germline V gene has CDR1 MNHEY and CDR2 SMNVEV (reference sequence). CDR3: CASSFFPGHTYEQYF. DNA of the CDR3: TGTGCCAGCAGTTTCTTCCCGGGACATACCTACGAGCAGTACTTC.

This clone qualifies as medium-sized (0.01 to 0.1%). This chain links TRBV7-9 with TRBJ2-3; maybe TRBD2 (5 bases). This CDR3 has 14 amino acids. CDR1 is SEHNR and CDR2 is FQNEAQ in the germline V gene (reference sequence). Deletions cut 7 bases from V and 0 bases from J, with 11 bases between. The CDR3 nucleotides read TGTGCCAGCAACGGGTGGACTAGCACAGATACGCAGTATTTT. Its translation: CASNGWTSTDTQYF.

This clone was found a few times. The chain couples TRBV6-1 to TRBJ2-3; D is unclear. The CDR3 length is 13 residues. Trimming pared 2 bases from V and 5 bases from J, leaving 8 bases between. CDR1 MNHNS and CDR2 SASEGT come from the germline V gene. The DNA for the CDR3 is TGTGCCAGCAGTGAACCAGGCGGAGATACGCAGTATTTT. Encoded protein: CASSEPGGDTQYF.

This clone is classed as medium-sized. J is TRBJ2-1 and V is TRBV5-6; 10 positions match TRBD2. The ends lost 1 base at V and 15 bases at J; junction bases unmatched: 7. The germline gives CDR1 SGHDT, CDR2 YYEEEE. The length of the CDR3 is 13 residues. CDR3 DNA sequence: TGTGCCAGCAGCTTGTACGGGACTAGCGTCGTGTTCTTC. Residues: CASSLYGTSVVFF.

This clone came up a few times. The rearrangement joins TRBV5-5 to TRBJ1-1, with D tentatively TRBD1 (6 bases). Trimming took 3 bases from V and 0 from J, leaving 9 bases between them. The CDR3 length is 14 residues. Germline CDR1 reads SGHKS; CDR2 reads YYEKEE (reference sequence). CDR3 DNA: TGTGCCAGCAGCTATAGGGGGTTGAACACTGAAGCTTTCTTT. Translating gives CASSYRGLNTEAFF.

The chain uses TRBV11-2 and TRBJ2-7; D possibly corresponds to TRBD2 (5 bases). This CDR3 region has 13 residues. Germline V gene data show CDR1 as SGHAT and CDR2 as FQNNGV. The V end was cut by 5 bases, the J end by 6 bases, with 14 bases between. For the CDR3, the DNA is TGTGCCAGCAGCGTTACTAGGCCCCTCGAGCAGTACTTC. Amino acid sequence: CASSVTRPLEQYF.

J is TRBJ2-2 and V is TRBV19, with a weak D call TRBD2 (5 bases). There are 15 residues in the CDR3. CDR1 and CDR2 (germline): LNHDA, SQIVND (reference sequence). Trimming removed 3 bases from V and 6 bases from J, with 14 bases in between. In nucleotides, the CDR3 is TGTGCCAGTAGTATGGTAACCGGGATAGCCGGGGAGCTGTTTTTT. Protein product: CASSMVTGIAGELFF.

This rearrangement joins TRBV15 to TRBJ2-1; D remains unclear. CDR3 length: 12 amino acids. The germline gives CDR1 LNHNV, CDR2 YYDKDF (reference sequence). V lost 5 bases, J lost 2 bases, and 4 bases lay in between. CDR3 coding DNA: TGTGCCACCAGCGATGCCTACAATGAGCAGTTCTTC. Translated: CATSDAYNEQFF.

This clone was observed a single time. The CDR3 nucleotides are TGTGCCAGCAGCTTTTTTCCCACAGCGGGGGGAGTTGAGACCCAGTACTTC. Amino acid sequence: CASSFFPTAGGVETQYF. The V gene is TRBV11-2, the J gene TRBJ2-5, with 9 bases matching TRBD2. CDR3 length: 17 residues. The J segment lost 5 bases and the V segment lost 3 bases, leaving 13 bases of the junction unmatched. Germline V lookup: CDR1 SGHAT, CDR2 FQNNGV. Variable domain in full (rest from reference TRBV11-2 and TRBJ2-5): EAGVAQSPRYKIIEKRQSVAFWCNPISGHATLYWYQQILGQGPKLLIQFQNNGVVDDSQLPKDRFSAERLKGVDSTLKIQPAKLEDSAVYLCASSFFPTAGGVETQYFGPGTRLLVL.

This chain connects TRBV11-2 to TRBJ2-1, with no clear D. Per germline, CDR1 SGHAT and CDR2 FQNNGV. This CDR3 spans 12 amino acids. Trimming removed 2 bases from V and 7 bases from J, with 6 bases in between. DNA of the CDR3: TGTGCCAGCAGCTTAAGAGCAAATGAGCAGTTCTTC. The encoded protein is CASSLRANEQFF.